The sequence of this T cell receptor beta chain was determined in a study of blood T cells in healthy people across ages. Study results and limitations: Estimates of diversity drawn from one million T cells were considered underestimates.

Alongside a J-beta primer mix, a sample-barcoded 5' primer served in a second PCR lasting roughly 6 to 11 cycles. Each of the cDNA molecules was tagged by a template-switch adaptor with 12 random nucleotides. TCRdb re-analysed the 5' RACE reads in MiXCR, keeping a single row per CDR3 protein. The sample has 1.2 million to 1.5 million distinct CDR3 sequences; roughly 59% are singletons. CDR3 length: 14 amino acids. Germline lookup yields CDR1 MGHRA and CDR2 YSYEKL. Trimming left V 2 bases short and J 1 base short, with 9 bases between. As for this clonotype: The antigen is not known.

The receptor was isolated from a man aged 18 to 29 in good health. The chain recombines TRBV4-1 with TRBJ2-7; a possible D gene is TRBD1 (6 bases). The specimen was blood. CDR3 protein: CASSQPTGSYEQYF. CDR3 bases: TGCGCCAGCAGCCAACCGACAGGATCCTACGAGCAGTACTTC.